One sample yielded the 22 T cell receptor beta chains listed below, sequenced in a study of Ad26.COV2.S vaccination and SARS-CoV-2 variants. Indicated treatment: some 19 received Ad26.COV2.S at low or high dose, single or two shots; several received placebo; per-sample allocation not given. All samples were drawn on day 63, counting from the first vaccine or placebo injection. Data came from immunoSEQ multiplex PCR; TCRdb stores just in-frame clones and leaves some out. The repertoire holds roughly 420,000 clones, with roughly 90% as singletons. Material: peripheral blood, obtained in a trial of Ad26.COV2.S vaccine versus placebo. These receptors originate from a person aged 18-60 years who received the Ad26.COV2.S COVID-19 vaccine or a placebo.

This chain joins TRBV7-6 and TRBJ2-7; the D is unclear. Germline V gene sequence: CDR1 SGHVS, CDR2 FNYEAQ. V shed 3 bases and J shed 6 bases, with 9 bases lying between them. The CDR3 has 12 amino acids. The CDR3 region is CASSFTDGEQYF. CDR3 DNA sequence: TGTGCCAGCAGCTTTACGGACGGCGAGCAGTACTTC.

CDR3 protein: CASSLSYGNKYEQFF. The CDR3 DNA follows: TGTGCCAGCAGTTTATCCTATGGAAATAAGTATGAGCAGTTCTTC. V gene TRBV27 combines with J gene TRBJ2-1; D uncertain. V was cut by 0 bases and J by 8 bases, with 14 bases left in between. This CDR3 is built from 15 residues. From germline, CDR1 is MNHEY and CDR2 SMNVEV (reference sequence).

The chain has TRBV6-2 or TRBV6-3 and TRBJ1-2; the D is unclear. This CDR3 spans 14 amino acids. Germline V gene data show CDR1 as MNHEY and CDR2 as SVGEGT. V was shortened by 0 bases and J by 8 bases, with 13 bases between the two germline ends. CDR3 sequence (DNA): TGTGCCAGCAGTTACTCACCGGACTCGGAAGGCTACACCTTC. As protein: CASSYSPDSEGYTF.

The chain combines TRBV28 with TRBJ2-7, with 7 bases lining up with TRBD1. The CDR3 runs to 14 residues. V was clipped by 5 bases and J by 2 bases; unmatched bases: 6. Germline CDR1 is MDHEN and CDR2 is SYDVKM. The CDR3 region has the DNA TGTGCCAGCAGTCACAGGGGTCGGCCCTACGAGCAGTACTTC. Its protein is CASSHRGRPYEQYF.

The CDR3 here is CASSVGAGGDKNIQYF. CDR3 bases: TGTGCCAGCAGCGTAGGGGCGGGCGGGGACAAAAACATTCAGTACTTC. The rearrangement links TRBV9 to TRBJ2-4; D is possibly TRBD2 (6 bases). V was trimmed by 0 bases and J by 3 bases, leaving 13 bases between them. This CDR3 has 16 residues. Germline values: CDR1 SGDLS, CDR2 YYNGEE.

The gene calls are TRBV7-9 and TRBJ1-1, with 7 nucleotides matching TRBD1. Trimming removed 6 bases from V and 6 bases from J; junction bases left unmatched: 10. Germline CDR1 and CDR2: SEHNR and FQNEAQ (reference sequence). The CDR3 runs 14 residues. In DNA, the CDR3 is TGTGCCAGCAGTCAGGATGTTAGGGGGCCTGAAGCTTTCTTT. Translated: CASSQDVRGPEAFF.

The chain recombines TRBV10-3 with TRBJ2-7; D may be TRBD2 (6 bases). Trimming left V 4 bases short and J 3 bases short, with 10 bases between. This CDR3 spans 13 amino acids. Per germline, CDR1 ENHRY and CDR2 SYGVKD. The CDR3 DNA follows: TGTGCCATCAGTGCCAGGAGGGTCTACGAGCAGTACTTC. Its translation: CAISARRVYEQYF.

The rearrangement uses TRBV18 and TRBJ2-7; D not resolved. CDR1 is KGHSH and CDR2 is LQKENI in the germline V gene. V was clipped by 2 bases and J by 0 bases, with 11 bases between them. The CDR3 has 15 residues. CDR3 bases: TGTGCCAGCTCACCAACCCAATTCTCCTCCTACGAGCAGTACTTC. It translates to CASSPTQFSSYEQYF. Supplemented by reference TRBV18 and TRBJ2-7, the full variable domain reads NAGVMQNPRHLVRRRGQEARLRCSPMKGHSHVYWYRQLPEEGLKFMVYLQKENIIDESGMPKERFSAEFPKEGPSILRIQQVVRGDSAAYFCASSPTQFSSYEQYFGPGTRLTVT.

In its sample, this clone was seen once. The CDR3 here is CASSPDRGPNVLTF. CDR3 DNA: TGCGCCAGCAGCCCCGACAGGGGACCCAACGTCCTGACTTTC. The rearrangement links TRBV4-3 to TRBJ2-6; the match to TRBD1 covers 8 bases. With V trimmed by 4 bases and J by 8 bases, 4 bases remained unmatched. The CDR3 consists of 14 residues. Germline V lookup: CDR1 LGHNA, CDR2 YSLEER.

This clone turned up a few times. This rearrangement joins TRBV7-2 to TRBJ2-1, with TRBD2 identical over 13 bases. The CDR3 extends over 19 amino acids. Germline CDR1 SGHTA, CDR2 FQGNSA. J gave up 2 bases and V 3 bases, and 10 bases lay outside the gene matches. CDR3 protein: CASSFGLAGAKITYNEQFF. CDR3 bases: TGTGCCAGCAGCTTCGGACTAGCGGGGGCAAAAATTACCTACAATGAGCAGTTCTTC.

This clone was seen more than once but under ten times. The gene calls are TRBV7-9 and TRBJ1-2; D remains ambiguous. CDR3 length: 8 residues. CDR1 and CDR2 (germline): SEHNR, FQNEAQ (reference sequence). The ends were cut back, 4 bases at V and 10 bases at J, with 1 base in the middle. CDR3 sequence: CASSSYTF. The DNA for the CDR3 is TGTGCCAGCAGCTCCTACACCTTC.

The J gene is TRBJ1-6, the V gene TRBV11-1; D is undetermined. The germline gives CDR1 SGHAT, CDR2 FQDESV (reference sequence). This CDR3 region has 14 residues. V was cut by 3 bases and J by 6 bases, with 9 bases left in between. The CDR3 sequence: CASSFVGPNSPLHF. The CDR3, as DNA: TGTGCCAGCAGCTTCGTTGGGCCTAATTCACCCCTCCACTTT.

The rearrangement links TRBV14 to TRBJ1-2; D call uncertain. V shed 4 bases and J shed 4 bases, with 13 bases lying between them. In germline, CDR1 is SGHDN, CDR2 FVKESK. The CDR3 totals 14 residues. CDR3 loop: CASSPRVEIYGYTF. The CDR3 coding sequence is TGTGCCAGCAGCCCCCGGGTGGAGATCTATGGCTACACCTTC.

For the CDR3, the DNA is TGTGCCAGCAGTTTCAGGGGCCTTGGTGGCTACACCTTC. Translation gives CASSFRGLGGYTF. The chain combines TRBV25-1 with TRBJ1-2; tentative D call: TRBD1 (6 bases). V lost 5 bases and J lost 7, with 14 bases in between. The CDR3 is 13 residues long. CDR1 is MGHDK, CDR2 SYGVNS, per germline.

Concerning this clone itself: The same CDR3 can be traced to other DNA sequences in this sample. The chain has TRBV15 and TRBJ2-5; a possible D gene is TRBD2 (6 bases). With 1 base removed from V and 2 bases from J, the gap between germline ends came to 11 bases. CDR1 is LNHNV, CDR2 YYDKDF, per germline (reference sequence). The CDR3 covers 15 residues. The CDR3 nucleotides are TGTGCCACCAGCAGAGGTAGCGGTGTACAAGAGACCCAGTACTTC. It is translated as CATSRGSGVQETQYF.

The CDR3 here is CASTMGGGETQYF. The CDR3 nucleotides read TGTGCCAGCACCATGGGGGGTGGGGAGACCCAGTACTTC. This chain links TRBV12-3 or TRBV12-4 with TRBJ2-5; D perhaps matches TRBD2 (6 bases). This CDR3 is 13 amino acids long. Trimming stripped 7 bases from V and 5 bases from J, with 14 bases between.

The sample holds one count of this clone. The CDR3 region is CASSLVRNTEAFF. The CDR3 DNA follows: TGTGCCAGCAGTTTAGTCAGAAACACTGAAGCTTTCTTT. The genes are TRBV12-3 or TRBV12-4 and TRBJ1-1; D gene unclear. The CDR3 totals 13 residues. The V end lost 1 base, the J end lost 2 bases, and 5 bases lay between the germline ends.

J is TRBJ2-2 and V is TRBV27; D remains unclear. The germline V gene encodes CDR1 MNHEY and CDR2 SMNVEV (reference sequence). This CDR3 is built from 14 residues. Trimming shortened V by 0 bases and J by 6 bases, and 8 bases separated the two germline ends. In DNA form, the CDR3 reads TGTGCCAGCAGTTTATCTGTAGAATCCGGGGAGCTGTTTTTT. This translates into CASSLSVESGELFF.

The chain combines TRBV4-3 with TRBJ1-4; D is unresolved. The CDR3 is 16 residues long. Per germline, CDR1 LGHNA and CDR2 YSLEER. With 8 bases removed from V and 0 bases from J, the gap between germline ends came to 16 bases. This CDR3 reads CASAAEGRATNEKLFF. The CDR3 nucleotides are TGCGCCAGCGCGGCCGAAGGACGGGCAACTAATGAAAAACTGTTTTTT.

V usage is TRBV4-3 and J usage is TRBJ2-6; D call uncertain. V lost 1 base and J 0 bases, leaving 13 bases between the germline ends. CDR3 size: 18 residues. Germline CDR1 is LGHNA and CDR2 is YSLEER. The CDR3 reads CASSQAPRLDSGANVLTF. As DNA, the CDR3 is TGCGCCAGCAGCCAAGCCCCCAGGTTGGACTCTGGGGCCAACGTCCTGACTTTC.

The V and J genes are TRBV7-2 and TRBJ1-2; D is uncertain. V was trimmed by 4 bases and J by 8 bases, leaving 11 bases between them. The CDR3 is 12 amino acids. From germline, CDR1 is SGHTA and CDR2 FQGNSA. CDR3 nucleotides: TGTGCCAGCAGCTCCGGGTTCGGCGGCTACACCTTC. Protein: CASSSGFGGYTF.

With regard to this clone: At the DNA level, this CDR3 is encoded by other sequences in the same sample as well. This chain joins TRBV7-3 and TRBJ2-5; perhaps TRBD2 as D (5 bases). With 0 bases removed from V and 5 bases from J, the gap between germline ends came to 7 bases. The CDR3 spans 13 residues. Looked up from germline, CDR1 is SGHTA and CDR2 is FQGTGA. The CDR3 loop is CASSLTREETQYF. CDR3 DNA: TGTGCCAGCAGCTTAACAAGGGAGGAGACCCAGTACTTC.